Below, 32 T cell receptor beta chains from the same sample are listed, as sequenced in a study of metastatic and nonmetastatic thyroid tumors. TCRdb re-called clones from the PCR reads using MiXCR. The table includes about 23,000 clones, around 30% detected once. Every patient underwent thyroid surgery untreated. Sequenced input: tumor tissue. These receptors originate from a female donor with papillary thyroid cancer or a benign thyroid nodule (not recorded which). Some clones in this sample may be carry-over from other donors' samples.

This clone has ten or more counts. The V call is TRBV10-1, the J call TRBJ2-1; perhaps TRBD2 as D (6 bases). Germline V gives CDR1 WNHNN, CDR2 SYGVQD (reference sequence). The CDR3 loop spans 11 amino acids. The V gene lost 5 bases and the J gene lost 9 bases, with 8 bases spanning the gap. CDR3 region: CASSMGGEQFF. In DNA, the CDR3 is TGCGCCAGCAGTATGGGGGGTGAGCAGTTCTTC.

This clone showed up just a few times. The CDR3 spells CASSVSISRVGLGEQFF. CDR3 in DNA: TGTGCCAGCAGCGTATCTATTTCTCGCGTCGGGCTAGGTGAGCAGTTCTTC. The chain has TRBV9 and TRBJ2-1; D is uncertain. CDR3 size: 17 residues. V was pared by 1 base and J by 9 bases, with 23 bases between. Germline CDR1 SGDLS, CDR2 YYNGEE.

The chain has TRBV12-3 or TRBV12-4 and TRBJ2-5; D not certain. Trimming stripped 5 bases from V and 0 bases from J, with 16 bases between. The CDR3 has 16 residues. CDR3: CASSLSVGSYQETQYF. CDR3 coding DNA: TGTGCCAGCAGTCTTTCAGTAGGATCGTACCAAGAGACCCAGTACTTC.

The chain is built from TRBV19 and TRBJ2-2; TRBD2 matches at 11 bases. This CDR3 has 15 amino acids. The germline V gene encodes CDR1 LNHDA and CDR2 SQIVND (reference sequence). J was trimmed by 8 bases and V by 4 bases; bases with no gene match: 6. The DNA of the CDR3 is TGTGCCAGTAGTAGGAGACTAGCGGGGCAAGGGGAGCTGTTTTTT. Its translation: CASSRRLAGQGELFF.

By sample fraction, this clone is medium-sized. V usage is TRBV20-1 and J usage is TRBJ2-7; TRBD1 is a possible D gene (5 bases). This CDR3 has 13 residues. Germline V gene lookup returns CDR1 DFQATT and CDR2 SNEGSKA (reference sequence). Trimming pared 6 bases from V and 4 bases from J, leaving 16 bases between. The chain's CDR3 is CSASDITAYEQYF. CDR3 nucleotide sequence: TGCAGTGCATCGGACATTACAGCATACGAGCAGTACTTC.

This clone was observed at least ten times. The chain couples TRBV20-1 to TRBJ2-2, with 8 nucleotides matching TRBD1. Germline assignment: CDR1 DFQATT and CDR2 SNEGSKA (reference sequence). The trim removed 0 bases at V and 7 bases at J, leaving 7 bases unmatched. This CDR3 has 15 residues. DNA of the CDR3: TGCAGTGCTAGAGATCCAGGGGGCGAGGTCGGGGAGCTGTTTTTT. As protein: CSARDPGGEVGELFF.

The genes are TRBV7-8 and TRBJ1-1; D unclear. The CDR3 covers 14 residues. With 1 base removed from V and 1 base from J, the gap between germline ends came to 7 bases. CDR1 is SGHVS and CDR2 is FQNEAQ in the germline V gene. CDR3 residues: CASSLGDTNTEAFF. CDR3 bases: TGTGCCAGCAGCTTAGGAGATACGAACACTGAAGCTTTCTTT.

The table lists this clone with many counts. The V and J genes are TRBV30 and TRBJ1-6, with D possibly TRBD1 on 6 matching bases. The CDR3 length is 15 residues. Germline loops: CDR1 GTSNPN, CDR2 SVGIG (reference sequence). V shed 5 bases and J shed 5 bases, with 16 bases lying between them. DNA for the CDR3: TGTGCCTGGGCCGCGGGGGGCACCAATAATTCACCCCTCCACTTT. Protein sequence: CAWAAGGTNNSPLHF.

This clone was seen repeatedly, ten times or more. The genes are TRBV20-1 and TRBJ1-2, with TRBD1 matching over 9 bases. V was pared by 3 bases and J by 4 bases, with 6 bases of the junction left unmatched. CDR1 and CDR2 from the germline V gene are DFQATT and SNEGSKA (reference sequence). The CDR3 sequence is 14 residues long. CDR3 region: CSARTGGRGYGYTF. The CDR3 DNA reads TGCAGTGCTAGGACAGGGGGAAGGGGCTATGGCTACACCTTC.

About this clone itself: At one end, the junction sequence differs from germline, possibly due to a read error. This rearrangement joins TRBV6-1 to TRBJ1-1; D is unresolved. Per the germline V gene, CDR1 is MNHNS and CDR2 is SASEGT. The CDR3 is made up of 12 amino acids. The CDR3, as DNA: TGTGCCTGCAGGCGTGACCATTTTTCGGCTTTCTTT. Protein: CACRRDHFSAFF.

This clone was recorded at least ten times. The rearrangement uses TRBV19 and TRBJ2-7; possible D gene TRBD2, 6 bases. This CDR3 is built from 14 residues. Germline CDR1 and CDR2: LNHDA and SQIVND (reference sequence). V gave up 5 bases and J gave up 2 bases, with 13 bases separating them. CDR3 nucleotides: TGTGCCAGTAGTCCCCGGCTAGCGACCTACGAGCAGTACTTC. Translation gives CASSPRLATYEQYF.

This clone has a handful of counts. The chain couples TRBV19 to TRBJ1-3; D not resolved. Germline-derived CDR1 and CDR2 are LNHDA and SQIVND (reference sequence). The CDR3 contains 15 residues. Between the trimmed V and J ends, which lost 5 bases and 0 bases, there was a span of 11 bases. For the CDR3, the DNA is TGTGCCAGTAGTGTAACAGCGAGCTCTGGAAACACCATATATTTT. It encodes CASSVTASSGNTIYF.

This clone showed up many times. This rearrangement joins TRBV4-2 to TRBJ1-6; 9 positions agree with TRBD1. V lost 1 base to trimming and J lost 8 bases; unmatched junction nucleotides: 9. The CDR3 is 17 amino acids. Germline V gene sequence: CDR1 LGHNA, CDR2 YNFKEQ. DNA of the CDR3: TGTGCCAGCAGCCAAGGGTACGCACAGGGGGCTGATTCACCCCTCCACTTT. Encoded protein: CASSQGYAQGADSPLHF.

This clone was seen ten or more times. The gene calls are TRBV11-2 and TRBJ1-1, with D perhaps matching TRBD1 (5 bases). Germline values: CDR1 SGHAT, CDR2 FQNNGV. There are 14 residues in the CDR3. Trimming left V 3 bases short and J 5 bases short, with 13 bases between. CDR3 nucleotides: TGTGCCAGCAGCTTGGACGGTGGGGGGACTGAAGCTTTCTTT. This translates into CASSLDGGGTEAFF.

This clone was observed many times. This chain connects TRBV2 to TRBJ2-2; the match to TRBD2 covers 11 bases. This CDR3 spans 17 amino acids. CDR1 and CDR2 from the germline V gene are SNHLY and FYNNEI. Unmatched junction bases numbered 14, after V lost 7 bases and J lost 7 bases. The CDR3: CASTPPLAGGGYGELFF. The DNA for the CDR3 is TGTGCCAGCACCCCACCGCTAGCGGGGGGCGGTTACGGGGAGCTGTTTTTT. The whole variable domain, remainder taken from reference TRBV2 and TRBJ2-2, is EPEVTQTPSHQVTQMGQEVILRCVPISNHLYFYWYRQILGQKVEFLVSFYNNEISEKSEIFDDQFSVERPDGSNFTLKIRSTKLEDSAMYFCASTPPLAGGGYGELFFGEGSRLTVL.

The chain links TRBV12-5 to TRBJ2-1; weak D call: TRBD2 (6 bases). CDR1 is LGHNT, CDR2 FRNRAP, per germline. V lost 4 bases and J 2 bases, leaving 27 bases between the germline ends. The CDR3 contains 20 residues. CDR3 sequence reads: CASGCPWTIGWPKTYNEQFF. DNA of the CDR3: TGTGCTAGTGGTTGCCCCTGGACTATCGGGTGGCCAAAAACCTACAATGAGCAGTTCTTC.

This clone was counted only a few times. This chain uses TRBV19 with TRBJ1-1, with D perhaps TRBD1 (5 bases). This CDR3 has 14 residues. Trimming took 7 bases from V and 0 from J, leaving 12 bases between them. Germline V gene lookup returns CDR1 LNHDA and CDR2 SQIVND (reference sequence). CDR3 coding DNA: TGTGCCAGTACCTGGGGGATAATGAACACTGAAGCTTTCTTT. Its translation: CASTWGIMNTEAFF. The whole variable domain, filled in from reference TRBV19 and TRBJ1-1, reads DGGITQSPKYLFRKEGQNVTLSCEQNLNHDAMYWYRQDPGQGLRLIYYSQIVNDFQKGDIAEGYSVSREKKESFPLTVTSAQKNPTAFYLCASTWGIMNTEAFFGQGTRLTVV.

The genes are TRBV4-2 and TRBJ2-1, with a possible D match to TRBD1 (6 bases). CDR3 length: 15 residues. V was clipped by 1 base and J by 7 bases, with 14 bases between them. Germline CDR1 reads LGHNA; CDR2 reads YNFKEQ. The CDR3: CASSQGRTVRNEQFF. The CDR3 DNA sequence: TGTGCCAGCAGCCAAGGACGGACAGTGAGGAATGAGCAGTTCTTC.

There are many counts of this clone. The DNA for the CDR3 is TGTGCCACCTCAGGGGGAGAGGATGGCTACACCTTC. This gives the protein CATSGGEDGYTF. The chain employs TRBV6-1 and TRBJ1-2; TRBD1 matches at 7 bases. CDR3 length equals 12 residues. V lost 10 bases, J lost 6 bases, and 8 bases stayed unmatched. The germline CDR1 and CDR2 sequences are MNHNS and SASEGT.

For this clone: At one boundary the junction diverges from the germline segment, which might be a read error. The chain joins TRBV28 to TRBJ1-1; TRBD1 agrees at 8 bases. Germline loops: CDR1 MDHEN, CDR2 SYDVKM. The CDR3 loop spans 15 amino acids. The CDR3: CAIRSSGGGWTEAFF. CDR3 DNA sequence: TGTGCCATCAGGTCTTCAGGGGGCGGGTGGACTGAAGCCTTCTTT.

Sample share makes this clone medium-sized (0.01 to 0.1%). The chain links TRBV13 to TRBJ1-1; D call uncertain. The CDR3 consists of 14 residues. V lost 0 bases and J lost 3, with 8 bases in between. Looked up from germline, CDR1 is PRHDT and CDR2 is FYEKMQ (reference sequence). CDR3 amino acids: CASSLGFRDTEAFF. The CDR3, as DNA: TGTGCCAGCAGCTTAGGATTCCGAGACACTGAAGCTTTCTTT.

This clone was detected a few times. Mismatch with germline at one junction end may stem from a read error. The V gene is TRBV3-1, the J gene TRBJ2-5; 13 nucleotides align to TRBD2. Germline loops: CDR1 LGHDT, CDR2 YNNKEL (reference sequence). The CDR3 spans 13 residues. The CDR3 bases are TGTGCCAGCAGCCAAGGGACTAGCGGGGGAAGGGAGTTC. Translating gives CASSQGTSGGREF.

Concerning this clone itself: A single base separates this from a much larger clone, so it may be a read error. Additional DNA sequences in this sample encode the identical CDR3. The chain has TRBV5-6 and TRBJ2-4; D gene unclear. Germline V CDR1 and CDR2: SGHDT, YYEEEE. Trimming cost V 4 bases and J 10 bases, with 21 bases left between them. The CDR3 covers 15 residues. The CDR3 is CASSPKASPGGIQYF. The CDR3 DNA reads as TGTGCCAGCAGCCCCAAGGCCAGCCCGGGTGGGATTCAGTACTTC.

There are many counts of this clone. The V call is TRBV5-4, the J call TRBJ2-3, with 11 bases identical to TRBD2. This CDR3 has 14 amino acids. CDR1 and CDR2 from the germline V gene are SGHNT and YYREEE (reference sequence). V was pared by 5 bases and J by 5 bases, with 4 bases of the junction left unmatched. The CDR3 DNA reads TGTGCCAGCAGTCTAGCGGGGGGCAGAGATACGCAGTATTTT. The encoded protein is CASSLAGGRDTQYF.

This clone was observed many times. The chain employs TRBV30 and TRBJ1-4; the D is unclear. Trimming stripped 2 bases from V and 5 bases from J, with 15 bases between. The CDR3 contains 15 residues. Per the germline V gene, CDR1 is GTSNPN and CDR2 is SVGIG (reference sequence). The CDR3 nucleotides are TGTGCCTGGAGTACAAAAGGGTCTCACAATGAAAAACTGTTTTTT. Residues: CAWSTKGSHNEKLFF.

The chain has TRBV30 and TRBJ1-1, with D possibly being TRBD1 (6 bases). The CDR3 totals 12 residues. The germline V and J ends were trimmed by 1 base and 7 bases, with 10 bases remaining between them. Germline V CDR1 and CDR2: GTSNPN, SVGIG (reference sequence). Here the CDR3 reads CAWSGGGDEAFF. The CDR3 DNA reads as TGTGCCTGGAGTGGAGGGGGGGATGAAGCTTTCTTT.

The chain couples TRBV7-3 to TRBJ2-2; 12 bases map to TRBD2. Per the germline V gene, CDR1 is SGHTA and CDR2 is FQGTGA. The CDR3 has 17 residues. V shed 3 bases, J shed 3 bases, and the junction held 5 bases outside the gene matches. CDR3 region: CASSFLAGGPDTGELFF. The CDR3 nucleotides read TGTGCCAGCAGCTTCCTAGCGGGAGGGCCGGACACCGGGGAGCTGTTTTTT.

A remark on this clone: Sequence at one end of the junction differs from germline and may be a read error. V and J are TRBV7-8 and TRBJ1-6; 7 bases map to TRBD1. The CDR3 extends over 18 amino acids. CDR1 SGHVS and CDR2 FQNEAQ come from the germline V gene. The CDR3 sequence is CASSSQGSASSYNSHLHF. In nucleotides, the CDR3 is TGTGCCAGCAGCTCACAGGGGTCCGCTAGCTCCTATAATTCACACCTCCACTTT. Full variable domain (outside the CDR3, taken from reference TRBV7-8 and TRBJ1-6): GAGVSQSPRYKVAKRGQDVALRCDPISGHVSLFWYQQALGQGPEFLTYFQNEAQLDKSGLPSDRFFAERPEGSVSTLKIQRTQQEDSAVYLCASSSQGSASSYNSHLHFGNGTRLTVT.

Of note for this clone: A much larger clone differs from this one at a single base, so this may be a read error. The rearrangement uses TRBV5-6 and TRBJ1-1, with D possibly TRBD1 on 5 matching bases. This CDR3 region has 15 residues. Germline V gene data show CDR1 as SGHDT and CDR2 as YYEEEE. V was trimmed by 3 bases and J by 6 bases, leaving 18 bases between them. The CDR3 sequence is CASSCGALGGAEAFF. The CDR3 coding sequence is TGTGCCAGCAGCTGTGGGGCCTTAGGAGGAGCTGAAGCTTTCTTT. Using reference TRBV5-6 and TRBJ1-1 for the parts outside the CDR3, the full variable domain is DAGVTQSPTHLIKTRGQQVTLRCSPKSGHDTVSWYQQALGQGPQFIFQYYEEEERQRGNFPDRFSGHQFPNYSSELNVNALLLGDSALYLCASSCGALGGAEAFFGQGTRLTVV.

The J gene is TRBJ2-7, the V gene TRBV20-1; D is uncertain. Germline V lookup: CDR1 DFQATT, CDR2 SNEGSKA (reference sequence). Trimming left V 2 bases short and J 2 bases short, with 7 bases between. This CDR3 is built from 12 residues. CDR3 loop: CSARRGTYEQYF. The CDR3 DNA follows: TGCAGTGCTAGAAGAGGAACCTACGAGCAGTACTTC.

In this sample, this clone turned up many times. The rearrangement joins TRBV12-3 or TRBV12-4 to TRBJ2-6; D unclear. CDR3 length: 15 residues. Between the trimmed V and J ends, which lost 3 bases and 3 bases, there was a span of 9 bases. This CDR3 is CASSFLEVGANVLTF. Written as DNA, the CDR3 is TGTGCCAGCAGTTTTTTAGAGGTTGGGGCCAACGTCCTGACTTTC.

This clone appeared a few times. CDR3 DNA: TGTGCCAGTAGATCGGGGGGGGCAGGTGGGAACACTGAAGCTTTCTTT. Protein: CASRSGGAGGNTEAFF. V gene TRBV19 combines with J gene TRBJ1-1; D might be TRBD1 (6 bases). This CDR3 is built from 16 residues. Germline lookup yields CDR1 LNHDA and CDR2 SQIVND (reference sequence). V lost 6 bases and J lost 1, with 18 bases in between.